This TCR beta chain was retrieved from a study of T-cell memory formation after mild COVID-19. Findings and caveats of the study: Confirmation was lacking for SARS-CoV-2 specificity of second-wave clones that peaked on day 37. Clones shrinking between day 15 and 85 showed a balanced CD4/CD8 split, and those that grew later tilted toward CD4+. Mainly in CM and EM were contracting CD4+ clones; CD8+ were in EMRA. The finding that pre-infection memory included some responding clones suggested that cross-reactive memory joined.

Trimming removed 6 bases from V and 4 bases from J, with 15 bases in between. From germline, CDR1 is SQVTM and CDR2 ANQGSEA. The CDR3 consists of 13 residues. The sample holds a few counts of this clonotype. Its antigen is not known. Using its own MiXCR run on the 5' RACE reads, TCRdb lists one record per CDR3 protein. The sample holds 580,000 or so distinct CDR3 sequences, about 18% seen once. The chain uses TRBV29-1 and TRBJ1-1; D gene unclear. The sequenced sample was PBMCs or a T cell subset sorted from them (not recorded which). This TCR was sampled from an adult woman who had mild COVID-19 (a few samples of this study predate the infection). Cell type and time point are not known. The DNA for the CDR3 is TGCAGCGTACCGACGATGGGTACCACTGAAGCTTTCTTT. As protein: CSVPTMGTTEAFF. Combining the CDR3 with reference TRBV29-1 and TRBJ1-1 gives the whole variable domain SAVISQKPSRDICQRGTSLTIQCQVDSQVTMMFWYRQQPGQSLTLIATANQGSEATYESGFVIDKFPISRPNLTFSTLTVSNMSPEDSSIYLCSVPTMGTTEAFFGQGTRLTVV.